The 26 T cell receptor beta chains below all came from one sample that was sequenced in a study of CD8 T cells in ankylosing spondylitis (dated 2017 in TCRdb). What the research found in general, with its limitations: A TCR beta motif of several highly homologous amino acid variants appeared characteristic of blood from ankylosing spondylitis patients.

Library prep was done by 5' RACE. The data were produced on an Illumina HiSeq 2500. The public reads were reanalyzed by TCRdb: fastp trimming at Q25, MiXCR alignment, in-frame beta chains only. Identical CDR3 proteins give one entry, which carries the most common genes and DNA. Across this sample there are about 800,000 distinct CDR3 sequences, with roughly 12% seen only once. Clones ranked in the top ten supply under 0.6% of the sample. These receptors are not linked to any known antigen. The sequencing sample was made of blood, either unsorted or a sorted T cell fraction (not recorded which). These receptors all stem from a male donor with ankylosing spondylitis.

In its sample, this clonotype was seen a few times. CDR3 amino acids: CASSSVAGGGNTQYF. The CDR3 DNA reads as TGCGCCAGCAGCTCCGTAGCGGGAGGAGGAAATACGCAGTATTTT. The V and J genes are TRBV5-1 and TRBJ2-3; 10 nucleotides agree with TRBD2. In germline, CDR1 is SGHRS, CDR2 YFSETQ. The CDR3 length is 15 residues. J lost 7 bases, V lost 3 bases, and 8 bases had no gene match.

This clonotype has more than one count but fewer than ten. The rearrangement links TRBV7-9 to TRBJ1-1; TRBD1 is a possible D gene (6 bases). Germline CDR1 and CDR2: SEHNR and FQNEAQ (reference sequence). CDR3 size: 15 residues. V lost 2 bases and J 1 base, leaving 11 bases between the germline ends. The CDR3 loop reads CASSLQGQGNTEAFF. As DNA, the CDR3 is TGTGCCAGCAGCTTACAGGGGCAGGGGAACACTGAAGCTTTCTTT.

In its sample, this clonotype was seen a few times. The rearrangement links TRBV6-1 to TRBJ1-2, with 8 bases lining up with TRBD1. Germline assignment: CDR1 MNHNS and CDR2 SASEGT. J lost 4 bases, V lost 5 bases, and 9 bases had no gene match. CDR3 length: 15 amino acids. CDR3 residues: CASSLQDRGGYGYTF. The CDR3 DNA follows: TGTGCCAGCAGTCTCCAAGACAGGGGCGGCTATGGCTACACCTTC.

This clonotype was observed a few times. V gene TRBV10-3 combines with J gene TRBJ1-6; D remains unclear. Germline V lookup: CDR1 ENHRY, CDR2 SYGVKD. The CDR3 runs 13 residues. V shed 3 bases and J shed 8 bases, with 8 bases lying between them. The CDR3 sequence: CAISERGDSPLHF. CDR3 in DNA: TGTGCCATCAGTGAACGCGGGGATTCACCCCTCCACTTT.

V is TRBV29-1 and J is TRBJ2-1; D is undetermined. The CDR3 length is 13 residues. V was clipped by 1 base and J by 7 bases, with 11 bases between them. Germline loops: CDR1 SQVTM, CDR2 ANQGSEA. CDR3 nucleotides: TGCAGCGTTGAAGTACACCCCGGGAATGAGCAGTTCTTC. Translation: CSVEVHPGNEQFF.

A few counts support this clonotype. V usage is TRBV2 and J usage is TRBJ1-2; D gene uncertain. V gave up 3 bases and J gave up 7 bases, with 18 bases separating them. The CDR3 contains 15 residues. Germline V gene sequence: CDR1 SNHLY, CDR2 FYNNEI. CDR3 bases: TGTGCCAGCAGTGACCTGGACGTGGAAGGGCTTGGCTACACCTTC. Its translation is CASSDLDVEGLGYTF.

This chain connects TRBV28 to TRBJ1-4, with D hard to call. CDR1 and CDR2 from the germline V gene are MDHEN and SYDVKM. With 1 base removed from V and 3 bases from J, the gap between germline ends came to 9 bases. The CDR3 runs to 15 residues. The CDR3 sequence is CASSLLEVANEKLFF. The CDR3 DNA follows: TGTGCCAGCAGTTTATTAGAAGTAGCTAATGAAAAACTGTTTTTT.

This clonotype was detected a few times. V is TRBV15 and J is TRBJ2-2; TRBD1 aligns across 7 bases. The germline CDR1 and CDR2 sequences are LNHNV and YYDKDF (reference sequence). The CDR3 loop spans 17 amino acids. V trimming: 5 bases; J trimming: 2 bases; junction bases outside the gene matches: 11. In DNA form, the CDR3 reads TGTGCCACCAGCTCCTATAGGGGACAGCTTAACACCGGGGAGCTGTTTTTT. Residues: CATSSYRGQLNTGELFF.

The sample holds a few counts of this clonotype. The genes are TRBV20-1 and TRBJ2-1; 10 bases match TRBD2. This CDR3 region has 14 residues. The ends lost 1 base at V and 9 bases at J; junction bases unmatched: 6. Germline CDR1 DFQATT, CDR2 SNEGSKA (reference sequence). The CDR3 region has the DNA TGCAGTGCTAGAGCGGCTAGCGGGAGTGGTGAGCAGTTCTTC. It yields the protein CSARAASGSGEQFF.

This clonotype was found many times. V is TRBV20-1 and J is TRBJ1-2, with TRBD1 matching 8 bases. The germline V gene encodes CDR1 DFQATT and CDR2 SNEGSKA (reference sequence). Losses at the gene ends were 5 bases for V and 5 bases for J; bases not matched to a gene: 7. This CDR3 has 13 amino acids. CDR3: CSARQGASYGYTF. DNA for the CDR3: TGCAGTGCTCGGCAGGGGGCCTCATATGGCTACACCTTC.

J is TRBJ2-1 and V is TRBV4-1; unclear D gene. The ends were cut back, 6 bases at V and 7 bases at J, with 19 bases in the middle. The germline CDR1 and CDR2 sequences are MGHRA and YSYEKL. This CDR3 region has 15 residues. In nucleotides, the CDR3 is TGCGCCAGCAGACATATAGGGATAGGGAAGAATGAGCAGTTCTTC. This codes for CASRHIGIGKNEQFF.

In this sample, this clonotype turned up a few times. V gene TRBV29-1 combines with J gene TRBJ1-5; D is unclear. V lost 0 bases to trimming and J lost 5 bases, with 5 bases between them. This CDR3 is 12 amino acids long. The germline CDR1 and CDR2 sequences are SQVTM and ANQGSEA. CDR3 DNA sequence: TGCAGCGTTGAAGATCCCGATCAGCCCCAGCATTTT. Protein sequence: CSVEDPDQPQHF.

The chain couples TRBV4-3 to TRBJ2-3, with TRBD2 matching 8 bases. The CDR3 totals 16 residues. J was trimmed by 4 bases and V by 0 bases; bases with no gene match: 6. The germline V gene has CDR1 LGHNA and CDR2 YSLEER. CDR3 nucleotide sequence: TGCGCCAGCAGCCAAGACCCGGGACTAGGGGCAGATACGCAGTATTTT. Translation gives CASSQDPGLGADTQYF.

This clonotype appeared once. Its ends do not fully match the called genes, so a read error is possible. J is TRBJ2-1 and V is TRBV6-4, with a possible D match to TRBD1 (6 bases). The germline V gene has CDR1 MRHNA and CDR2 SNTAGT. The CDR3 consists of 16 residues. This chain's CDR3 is CASSVGAGVKYNQQFF. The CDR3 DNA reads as TGTGCCAGCAGTGTTGGAGCAGGGGTAAAATACAATCAGCAGTTCTTC.

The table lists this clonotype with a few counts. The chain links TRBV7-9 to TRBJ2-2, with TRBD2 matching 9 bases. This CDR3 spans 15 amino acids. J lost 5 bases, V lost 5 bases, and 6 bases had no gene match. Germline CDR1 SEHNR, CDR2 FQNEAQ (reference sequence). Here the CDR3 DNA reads TGTGCCAGCAGCCGACCGGGACTAGCTACCGGGGAGCTGTTTTTT. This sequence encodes CASSRPGLATGELFF.

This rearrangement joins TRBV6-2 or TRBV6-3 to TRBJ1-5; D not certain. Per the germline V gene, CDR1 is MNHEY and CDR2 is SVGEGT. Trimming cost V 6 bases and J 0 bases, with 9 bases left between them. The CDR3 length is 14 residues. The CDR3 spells CASSGPYSNQPQHF. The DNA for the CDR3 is TGTGCCAGCAGCGGACCTTATAGCAATCAGCCCCAGCATTTT.

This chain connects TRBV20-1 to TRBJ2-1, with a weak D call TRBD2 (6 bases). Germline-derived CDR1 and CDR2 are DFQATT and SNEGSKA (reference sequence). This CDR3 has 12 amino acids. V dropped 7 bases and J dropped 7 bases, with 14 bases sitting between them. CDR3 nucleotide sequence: TGCAGTGTTTCGGAGGGTGGGAATGAGCAGTTCTTC. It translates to CSVSEGGNEQFF.

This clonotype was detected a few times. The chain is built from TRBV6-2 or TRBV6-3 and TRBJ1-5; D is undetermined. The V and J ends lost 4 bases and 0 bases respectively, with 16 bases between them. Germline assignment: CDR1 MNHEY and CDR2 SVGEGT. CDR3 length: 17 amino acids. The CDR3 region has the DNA TGTGCCAGCAGTTGCAGGCAAGGAGGTTGTAGCAATCAGCCCCAGCATTTT. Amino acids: CASSCRQGGCSNQPQHF.

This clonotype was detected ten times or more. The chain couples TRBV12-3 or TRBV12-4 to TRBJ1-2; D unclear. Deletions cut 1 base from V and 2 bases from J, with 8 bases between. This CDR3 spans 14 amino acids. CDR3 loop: CASSLGRWNYGYTF. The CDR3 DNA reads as TGTGCCAGCAGTTTAGGGAGGTGGAACTATGGCTACACCTTC.

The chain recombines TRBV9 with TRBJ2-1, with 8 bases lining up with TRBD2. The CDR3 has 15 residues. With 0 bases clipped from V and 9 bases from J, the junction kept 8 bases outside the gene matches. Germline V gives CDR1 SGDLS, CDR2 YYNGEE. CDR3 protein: CASSVAGGPYGEQFF. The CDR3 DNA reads TGTGCCAGCAGCGTAGCGGGAGGGCCCTACGGTGAGCAGTTCTTC.

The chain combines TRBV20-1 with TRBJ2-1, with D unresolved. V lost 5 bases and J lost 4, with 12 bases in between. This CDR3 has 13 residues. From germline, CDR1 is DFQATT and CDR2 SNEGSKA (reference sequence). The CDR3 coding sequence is TGCAGTGCTCCCTACCCGTTTTACAATGAGCAGTTCTTC. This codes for CSAPYPFYNEQFF.

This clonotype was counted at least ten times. CDR3 sequence reads: CASSQGVGQGNEAFF. The CDR3 DNA follows: TGCGCCAGCAGCCAAGGGGTCGGGCAGGGTAATGAAGCTTTCTTT. J is TRBJ1-1 and V is TRBV4-1; weak D call: TRBD1 (5 bases). The CDR3 spans 15 residues. Germline V lookup: CDR1 MGHRA, CDR2 YSYEKL. V lost 1 base to trimming and J lost 7 bases, with 16 bases between them.

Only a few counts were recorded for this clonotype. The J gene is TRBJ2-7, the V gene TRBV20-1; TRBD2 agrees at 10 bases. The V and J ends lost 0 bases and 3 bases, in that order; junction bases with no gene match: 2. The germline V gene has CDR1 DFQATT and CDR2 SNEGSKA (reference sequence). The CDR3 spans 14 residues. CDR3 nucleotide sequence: TGCAGTGCTAGAGATGCTAGCGGGGGCTACGAGCAGTACTTC. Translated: CSARDASGGYEQYF.

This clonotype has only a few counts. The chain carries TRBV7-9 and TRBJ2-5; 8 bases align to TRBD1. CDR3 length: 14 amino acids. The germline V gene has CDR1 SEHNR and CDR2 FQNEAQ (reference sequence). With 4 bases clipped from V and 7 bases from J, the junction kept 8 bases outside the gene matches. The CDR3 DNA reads TGTGCCAGCAGCTCCAGGGGGCACCCTTGGACCCAGTACTTC. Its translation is CASSSRGHPWTQYF.

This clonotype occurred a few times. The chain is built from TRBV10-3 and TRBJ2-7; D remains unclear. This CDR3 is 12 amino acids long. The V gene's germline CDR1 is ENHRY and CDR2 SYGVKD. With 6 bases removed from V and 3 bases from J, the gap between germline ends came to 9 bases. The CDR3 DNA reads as TGTGCCATCAGCGGGCTGCTCTACGAGCAGTACTTC. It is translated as CAISGLLYEQYF.

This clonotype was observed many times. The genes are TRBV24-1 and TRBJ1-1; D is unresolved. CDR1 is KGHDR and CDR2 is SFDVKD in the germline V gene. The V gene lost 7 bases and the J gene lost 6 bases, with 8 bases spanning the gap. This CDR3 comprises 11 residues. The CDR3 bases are TGTGCCACCAGCAACAGAGCTGAAGCTTTCTTT. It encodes CATSNRAEAFF.